The TCR beta chain described here comes from a study of early T cells in non-severe SARS-CoV-2 infection. Overall study: Sequencing of unsorted whole blood was done on bulk RNA, leaving chains unpaired. Whole-study results and caveats: CD4 and private specificities were missed by VDJdb matching, which favored anti-spike CD8 responses.

This clonotype was counted ten times or more. Its antigen is still unknown. cDNA molecules, individually, were tagged with unique molecular identifiers. One entry per CDR3 protein, called by TCRdb with MiXCR from the 5' RACE reads. Here the sample spans around 83,000 distinct CDR3 sequences, over 9.5% being singletons. The V gene lost 5 bases and the J gene lost 7 bases, with 12 bases spanning the gap. CDR1 and CDR2 from the germline V gene are WSHSY and SAAADI. The CDR3 is 12 residues long. The receptor was derived from an adult who was a healthcare worker with PCR-confirmed SARS-CoV-2 infection or an uninfected control (not recorded which). The source was whole blood, collected at baseline. V and J are TRBV10-2 and TRBJ2-7; the D call may be TRBD1 or TRBD2 (5 bases each). CDR3: CASSPTRGEQYF. The CDR3 nucleotides read TGCGCCAGCAGTCCAACTAGGGGAGAGCAGTACTTC.